A selection of T cell receptor beta chains follows, all from one sample in a study of OX40 agonist ivuxolimab in advanced cancers. TCRdb's copy holds only in-frame clones and misses some; the assay was immunoSEQ multiplex PCR. This sample has over 55,000 clones; roughly 90% occur once, and the top ten carry roughly 0.5%. This specimen consisted of CD4+ or CD8+ T cells sorted from blood, obtained in a trial of the OX40 agonist ivuxolimab. Receptor source: an adult with an advanced solid tumor such as melanoma, head and neck, liver or kidney cancer. CDR3s leave out the opening cysteine and the closing phenylalanine or tryptophan.

CDR3 length	V gene	CDR3 protein
13	TRBV6-1	ASRRDGTPSYEQY
11	TRBV18	ASSPVDRAGYT
14	TRBV9	ASSPRMAGGSYEQY
14	TRBV19	ASSISASQKSNEQF
11	TRBV6-1	ASRAGQRYGYT
13	TRBV19	ASSLQRGGRGEAF
14	TRBV5-3	ARSRRVRPYNSPLH
14	TRBV2	ASKGEVLLSGNTIY
13	TRBV5-5	ASSWTGGHRETQY
12	TRBV7-9	ASSLPLGQSEAF
14	TRBV19	ASSLIPGTGNEKLF
13	TRBV19	ASSPSLGVGGELF
13	TRBV5-4	ASSSGLRHKNIQY
13	TRBV10-1	ASSETRGGINEQF
10	TRBV7-2	ASSPSVGEQF
13	TRBV28	ASSLRQGNGSPLH
13	TRBV19	ASSKGLAGANVLT
10	TRBV6-5	ASSIGETEAF
12	TRBV4-1	ASSQGFGSYEQY
11	TRBV10-3	AISEQDSYEQY
13	TRBV29-1	SVVGGSDSNEKLF
13	TRBV21-1	ASSKVRGHSYEQY
15	TRBV5-6	ASSLHSLIGGYNEQY
14	TRBV6-5	ASSYRPSGARNEQF
10	TRBV29-1	SVRLAGGSEF
17	TRBV2	ASSARTGPRFATNEKLF
12	TRBV28	ASSLGAPGQPQH
13	TRBV6-1	ASSWDRVPTDTQY
14	TRBV19	ASSIDPITGGAGYT
12	TRBV7-2	ASSLNRVNAEAF
17	TRBV5-1	ASSPGLAGGQANTGELF
13	TRBV4-3	ASSQDRVSTDTQY
13	TRBV6-5	ASRAGGRYQETQY
11	TRBV19	ASSMGALQPQH
12	TRBV4-1	ASSPLGREAIQY
12	TRBV11-2	ASSSTGGANVLT
13	TRBV4-3	ASSQDLQGWETQY
11	TRBV10-3	AISEDHRSEAF
12	TRBV5-1	ASSLGGNEDGYT
14	TRBV4-2	ASSPRGGEAGNTIY
10	TRBV15	ATSIDRGGYT
12	TRBV19	ASRDRGHSDGYT
14	TRBV6-5	ASSSLAGGPADTQY